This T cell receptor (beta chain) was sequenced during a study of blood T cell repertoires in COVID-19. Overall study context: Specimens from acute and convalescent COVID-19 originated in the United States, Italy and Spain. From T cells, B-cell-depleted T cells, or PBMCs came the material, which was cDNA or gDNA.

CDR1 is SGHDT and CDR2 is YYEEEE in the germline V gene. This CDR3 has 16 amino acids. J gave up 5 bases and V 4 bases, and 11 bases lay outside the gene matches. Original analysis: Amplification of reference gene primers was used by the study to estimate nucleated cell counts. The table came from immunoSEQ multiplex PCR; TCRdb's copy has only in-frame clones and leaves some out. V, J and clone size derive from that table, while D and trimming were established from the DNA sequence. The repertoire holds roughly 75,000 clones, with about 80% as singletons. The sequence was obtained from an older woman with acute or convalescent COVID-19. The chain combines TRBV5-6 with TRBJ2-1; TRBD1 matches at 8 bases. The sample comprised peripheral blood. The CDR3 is CASSLSGQGPDNEQFF. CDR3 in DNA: TGTGCCAGCAGCCTATCAGGACAGGGTCCTGACAATGAGCAGTTCTTC. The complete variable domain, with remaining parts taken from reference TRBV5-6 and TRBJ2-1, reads DAGVTQSPTHLIKTRGQQVTLRCSPKSGHDTVSWYQQALGQGPQFIFQYYEEEERQRGNFPDRFSGHQFPNYSSELNVNALLLGDSALYLCASSLSGQGPDNEQFFGPGTRLTVL.